A selection of T cell receptor beta chains follows, all from one sample in a study of blood T cell repertoires in COVID-19. Using immunoSEQ multiplex PCR, the repertoire was profiled, and TCRdb retains in-frame clones only, with some absent. The sample has 250,000 to 300,000 clones, nearly 90% seen once. Sequencing was carried out using peripheral blood. The receptors were sampled from a woman aged 60 to 75 with COVID-19, enrolled during active disease. CDR3s include the opening cysteine and the closing phenylalanine or tryptophan. The D gene is left open where the match is weak. Clone sizes are given selectively: once, few, many, or a class where the clone is expanded.

clone_size	v_call	cdr3_length	d_call	j_call	cdr3_aa	cdr3_nt
NA	TRBV7-9	17	TRBD2	TRBJ2-3	CASSQTLAGGHRDTQYF	TGTGCCAGCAGCCAAACGCTAGCGGGGGGGCATAGAGATACGCAGTATTTT
NA	TRBV6-5	15	NA	TRBJ2-7	CASSYGQRMSYEQYF	TGTGCCAGCAGTTACGGACAGCGAATGTCCTACGAGCAGTACTTC
NA	TRBV9	12	NA	TRBJ1-2	CASSPGQYGYTF	TGTGCCAGCAGCCCCGGACAGTATGGCTACACCTTC
NA	TRBV9	15	NA	TRBJ1-1	CASSVRGTPDTEAFF	TGTGCCAGCAGCGTAAGGGGCACCCCGGACACTGAAGCTTTCTTT
once	TRBV10-1	13	TRBD2	TRBJ2-1	CASLRARGNEQFF	TGCGCCAGTTTACGGGCGCGGGGGAATGAGCAGTTCTTC
NA	TRBV20-1	11	NA	TRBJ2-5	CSAEARETQYF	TGCAGTGCTGAAGCGAGGGAGACCCAGTACTTC
NA	TRBV7-2	15	TRBD1	TRBJ1-4	CASSFTGQENEKLFF	TGTGCCAGCAGCTTTACGGGACAGGAAAATGAAAAACTGTTTTTT
NA	TRBV14	16	TRBD1	TRBJ2-4	CASSQGQGPPGNIQYF	TGTGCCAGCAGCCAAGGACAGGGGCCCCCGGGAAACATTCAGTACTTC
NA	TRBV6-1	11	NA	TRBJ1-1	CASSERGEAFF	TGTGCCAGCAGTGAACGGGGTGAAGCTTTCTTT
few	TRBV4-1	18	NA	TRBJ1-6	CASSQERWGGASQSPLHF	TGCGCCAGCAGCCAAGAACGGTGGGGGGGTGCCAGCCAATCACCCCTCCACTTT
NA	TRBV18	13	NA	TRBJ1-2	CASSPTGDYGYTF	TGTGCCAGCTCACCAACAGGAGACTATGGCTACACCTTC
once	TRBV24-1	16	NA	TRBJ2-7	CATSDFTRVYGYEQYF	TGTGCCACCAGTGATTTTACCAGGGTTTACGGCTACGAGCAGTACTTC
NA	TRBV7-4	17	TRBD1	TRBJ1-2	CASSLAGTGYKNYGYTF	TGTGCCAGCAGCTTAGCCGGGACAGGGTACAAGAACTATGGCTACACCTTC
NA	TRBV11-1	16	NA	TRBJ2-5	CASGDAGFLRKETQYF	TGTGCCAGCGGCGACGCGGGGTTTCTGAGAAAAGAGACCCAGTACTTC
NA	TRBV6-5	12	NA	TRBJ2-7	CASEGVHYEQYF	TGTGCCAGCGAGGGGGTGCACTACGAGCAGTACTTC
once	TRBV3-1/TRBV3-2	15	NA	TRBJ1-2	CASSQGLQTNYGYTF	TGTGCCAGCAGCCAAGGGTTACAGACTAACTATGGCTACACCTTC
once	TRBV7-9	15	NA	TRBJ1-1	CASSLGGGKNTEAFF	TGTGCCAGCAGCTTGGGCGGGGGGAAGAACACTGAAGCTTTCTTT
NA	TRBV30	13	NA	TRBJ1-1	CASLRGMNTEAFF	TGTGCGTCTCTCAGGGGAATGAACACTGAAGCTTTCTTT
NA	TRBV10-3	14	NA	TRBJ1-1	CAITSGGGNTEAFF	TGTGCCATCACGTCTGGGGGGGGGAACACTGAAGCTTTCTTT
NA	TRBV19	16	NA	TRBJ2-7	CASSIGGPSSNYEQYF	TGTGCCAGTAGTATAGGGGGGCCCAGCTCCAATTACGAGCAGTACTTC
NA	TRBV7-9	16	NA	TRBJ1-3	CASSLANSGVGNTIYF	TGTGCCAGCAGCTTAGCAAATTCAGGGGTCGGAAACACCATATATTTT
NA	TRBV19	16	TRBD1	TRBJ2-2	CASSMRDRGFGGELFF	TGTGCCAGTAGTATGAGGGACAGGGGTTTTGGCGGGGAGCTGTTTTTT
NA	TRBV6-1	14	TRBD1	TRBJ1-5	CASSEGQGARPQHF	TGTGCCAGCAGTGAAGGACAGGGGGCGCGGCCCCAGCATTTT
NA	TRBV30	13	NA	TRBJ1-1	CAWSVAVNTEAFF	TGTGCCTGGAGTGTAGCGGTGAACACTGAAGCTTTCTTT
few	TRBV7-2	16	TRBD2	TRBJ2-3	CASSFRLAGGTDTQYF	TGTGCCAGCAGCTTCCGTCTAGCGGGAGGCACAGATACGCAGTATTTT
NA	TRBV27	12	TRBD1	TRBJ1-1	CASSPGQRKAFF	TGTGCCAGCAGTCCGGGACAGCGTAAAGCTTTCTTT
NA	TRBV19	13	TRBD1	TRBJ1-2	CASRPDRDYGYTF	TGTGCCAGTAGGCCCGACAGGGACTATGGCTACACCTTC